This TCR beta chain was observed in a study of regulatory T cells in long-lasting Graves disease. Time point of the sample: persistent/refractory GD, antithyroid drugs over 5 years with positive TRAb. Isolated PBMC RNA provided the starting material for the TCR library. Arm-PCR of CDR3 regions and iRepertoire HTBI primers were the basis on which TCR beta libraries were built. TCRdb called the multiplex PCR reads again in MiXCR, with one record for every CDR3 protein. Of about 290,000 distinct CDR3 sequences in the sample, around 21% were seen once. Trimming shortened V by 3 bases and J by 3 bases, and 12 bases separated the two germline ends. This CDR3 comprises 13 residues. Germline CDR1 and CDR2: DFQATT and SNEGSKA (reference sequence). This clonotype was recorded only once.

The source material was peripheral blood mononuclear cells (PBMCs), sampled when the disease was refractory, from a patient treated with antithyroid drugs. The receptor's source is a female donor with Graves disease. The chain links TRBV20-1 to TRBJ2-7; a possible D gene is TRBD1 (6 bases). DNA of the CDR3: TGCAGTGCTAGTTTGGACAGAGGCTACGAGCAGTACTTC. Encoded protein: CSASLDRGYEQYF.